This T cell receptor beta chain was captured by sequencing in a study of cytomegalovirus exposure and HLA in healthy donors. J lost 5 bases, V lost 4 bases, and 5 bases had no gene match. The CDR3 spans 14 residues. CDR1 and CDR2 from the germline V gene are MRHNA and SNTAGT. It was with 60 Vbeta and 13 Jbeta primers that the PCR ran. Generated by immunoSEQ multiplex PCR, the TCRdb table keeps only in-frame clones and is missing some. The sample lists under 200,000 clones; 82% were seen once. This rearrangement joins TRBV6-4 to TRBJ2-3; 8 nucleotides agree with TRBD1. Sequences were obtained from PBMCs. This sequence originates from a woman aged 18-30 years in good health and CMV-seronegative. The CDR3 DNA is TGTGCCAGCAGTGTTCAGGGGGCAAGAGATACGCAGTATTTT. Protein product: CASSVQGARDTQYF.